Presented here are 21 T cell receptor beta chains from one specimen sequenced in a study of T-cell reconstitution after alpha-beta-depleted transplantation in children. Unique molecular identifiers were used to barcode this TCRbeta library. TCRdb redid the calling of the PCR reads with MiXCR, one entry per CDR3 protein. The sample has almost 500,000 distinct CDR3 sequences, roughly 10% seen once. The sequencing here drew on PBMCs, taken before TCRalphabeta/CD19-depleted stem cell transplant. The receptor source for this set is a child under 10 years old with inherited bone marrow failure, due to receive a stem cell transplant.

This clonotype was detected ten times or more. Here the CDR3 reads CSARDQGTSSPLHF. CDR3 bases: TGCAGTGCTAGAGATCAGGGAACGAGTTCACCCCTCCACTTT. The rearrangement uses TRBV20-1 and TRBJ1-6, with D possibly matching TRBD1 (5 bases). This CDR3 spans 14 amino acids. Trimming removed 0 bases from V and 9 bases from J, with 12 bases in between. Germline V gives CDR1 DFQATT, CDR2 SNEGSKA (reference sequence).

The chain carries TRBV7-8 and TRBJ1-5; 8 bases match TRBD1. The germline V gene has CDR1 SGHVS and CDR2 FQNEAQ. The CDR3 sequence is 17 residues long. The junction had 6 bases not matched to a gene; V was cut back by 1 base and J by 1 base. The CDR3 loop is CASSLDRGLLSNQPQHF. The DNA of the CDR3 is TGTGCCAGCAGCTTAGACAGGGGGTTACTAAGCAATCAGCCCCAGCATTTT.

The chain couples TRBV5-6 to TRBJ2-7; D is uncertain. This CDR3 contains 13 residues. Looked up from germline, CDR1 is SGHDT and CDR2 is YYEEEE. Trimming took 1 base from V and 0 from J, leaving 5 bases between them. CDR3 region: CASSLWVSYEQYF. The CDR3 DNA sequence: TGTGCCAGCAGCTTGTGGGTCTCCTACGAGCAGTACTTC. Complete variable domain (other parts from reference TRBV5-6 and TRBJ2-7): DAGVTQSPTHLIKTRGQQVTLRCSPKSGHDTVSWYQQALGQGPQFIFQYYEEEERQRGNFPDRFSGHQFPNYSSELNVNALLLGDSALYLCASSLWVSYEQYFGPGTRLTVT.

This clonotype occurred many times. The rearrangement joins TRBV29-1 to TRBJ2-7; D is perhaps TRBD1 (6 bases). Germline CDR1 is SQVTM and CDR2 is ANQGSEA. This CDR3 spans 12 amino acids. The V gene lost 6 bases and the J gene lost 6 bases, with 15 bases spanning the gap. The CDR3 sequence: CSVRDTWGEQYF. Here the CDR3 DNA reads TGCAGCGTCCGGGACACCTGGGGCGAGCAGTACTTC.

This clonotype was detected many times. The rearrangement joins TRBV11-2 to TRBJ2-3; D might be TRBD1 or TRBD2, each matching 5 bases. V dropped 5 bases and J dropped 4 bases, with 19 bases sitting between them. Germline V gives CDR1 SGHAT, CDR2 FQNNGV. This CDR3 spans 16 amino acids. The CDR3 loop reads CASSHWTPPGPDTQYF. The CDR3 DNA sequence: TGTGCCAGCAGCCACTGGACACCTCCGGGGCCAGATACGCAGTATTTT.

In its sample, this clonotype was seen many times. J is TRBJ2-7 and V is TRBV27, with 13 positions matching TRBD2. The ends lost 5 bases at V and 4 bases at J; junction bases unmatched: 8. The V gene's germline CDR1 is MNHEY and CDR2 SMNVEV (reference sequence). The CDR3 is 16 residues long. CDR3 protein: CASSPLRTSGSYEQYF. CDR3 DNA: TGTGCCAGCAGTCCTCTCCGGACTAGCGGGAGTTACGAGCAGTACTTC.

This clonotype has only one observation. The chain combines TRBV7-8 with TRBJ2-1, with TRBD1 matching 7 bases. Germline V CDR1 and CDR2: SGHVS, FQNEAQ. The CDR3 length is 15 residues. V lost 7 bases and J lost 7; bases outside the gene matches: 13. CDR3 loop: CASTLRRQGGNEQFF. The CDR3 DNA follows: TGTGCCAGCACCCTGAGGAGACAGGGTGGGAATGAGCAGTTCTTC.

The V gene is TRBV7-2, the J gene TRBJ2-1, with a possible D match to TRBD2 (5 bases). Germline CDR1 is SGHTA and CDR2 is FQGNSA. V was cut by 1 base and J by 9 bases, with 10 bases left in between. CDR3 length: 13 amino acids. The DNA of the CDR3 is TGTGCCAGCAGCTTAGTGGAGGTGGGTGAGCAGTTCTTC. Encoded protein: CASSLVEVGEQFF.

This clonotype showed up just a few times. This CDR3 reads CASSHSSGRAYNEQFF. CDR3 DNA sequence: TGTGCCAGTAGTCATTCTAGCGGGAGGGCTTACAATGAGCAGTTCTTC. This chain links TRBV19 with TRBJ2-1, with TRBD2 identical over 12 bases. Germline-derived CDR1 and CDR2 are LNHDA and SQIVND (reference sequence). The ends lost 5 bases at V and 4 bases at J; junction bases unmatched: 6. This CDR3 contains 16 residues.

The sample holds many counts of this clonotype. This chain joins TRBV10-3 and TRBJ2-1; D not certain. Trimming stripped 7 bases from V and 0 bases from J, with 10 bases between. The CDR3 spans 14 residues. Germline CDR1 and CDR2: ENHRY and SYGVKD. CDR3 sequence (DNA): TGTGCCATCAAAATAGATTACTCCTACAATGAGCAGTTCTTC. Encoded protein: CAIKIDYSYNEQFF.

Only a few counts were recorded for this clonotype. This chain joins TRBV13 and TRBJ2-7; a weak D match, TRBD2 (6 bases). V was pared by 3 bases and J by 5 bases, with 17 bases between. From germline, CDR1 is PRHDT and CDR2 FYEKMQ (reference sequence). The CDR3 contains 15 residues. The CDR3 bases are TGTGCCAGCAGCTTGGGAGGCGGTTCCCGGAACGAGCAGTACTTC. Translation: CASSLGGGSRNEQYF.

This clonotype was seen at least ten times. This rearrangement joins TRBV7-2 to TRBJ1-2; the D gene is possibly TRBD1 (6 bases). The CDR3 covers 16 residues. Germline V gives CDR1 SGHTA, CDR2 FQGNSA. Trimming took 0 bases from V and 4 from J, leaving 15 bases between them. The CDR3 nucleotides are TGTGCCAGCAGCTTAGCTGCGGGGGCGACAACCTATGGCTACACCTTC. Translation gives CASSLAAGATTYGYTF.

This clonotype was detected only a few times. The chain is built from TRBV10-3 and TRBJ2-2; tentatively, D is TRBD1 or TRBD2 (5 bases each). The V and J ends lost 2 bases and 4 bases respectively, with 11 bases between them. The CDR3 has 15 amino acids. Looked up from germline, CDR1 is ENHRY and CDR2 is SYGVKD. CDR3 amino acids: CAISELTGTTGELFF. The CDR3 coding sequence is TGTGCCATCAGTGAGCTCACCGGGACCACCGGGGAGCTGTTTTTT.

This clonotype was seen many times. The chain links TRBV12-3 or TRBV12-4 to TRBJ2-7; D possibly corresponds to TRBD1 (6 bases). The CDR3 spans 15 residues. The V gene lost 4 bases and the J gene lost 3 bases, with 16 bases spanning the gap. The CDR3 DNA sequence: TGTGCCAGCAGTTATGCATGGGGGCTAGGCTACGAGCAGTACTTC. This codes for CASSYAWGLGYEQYF.

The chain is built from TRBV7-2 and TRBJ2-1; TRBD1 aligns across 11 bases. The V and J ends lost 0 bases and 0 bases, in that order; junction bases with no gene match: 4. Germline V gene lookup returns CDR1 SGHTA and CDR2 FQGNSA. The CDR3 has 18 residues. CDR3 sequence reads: CASSLAWTGGYSYNEQFF. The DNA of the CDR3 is TGTGCCAGCAGCTTAGCCTGGACAGGGGGCTACTCCTACAATGAGCAGTTCTTC.

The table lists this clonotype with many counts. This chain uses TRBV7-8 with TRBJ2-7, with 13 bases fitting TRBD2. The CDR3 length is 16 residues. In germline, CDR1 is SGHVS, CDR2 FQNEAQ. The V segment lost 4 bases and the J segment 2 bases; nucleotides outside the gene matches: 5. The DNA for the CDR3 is TGTGCCAGCAGCTCGGGACTAGCGGGGACTCCCTACGAGCAGTACTTC. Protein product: CASSSGLAGTPYEQYF.

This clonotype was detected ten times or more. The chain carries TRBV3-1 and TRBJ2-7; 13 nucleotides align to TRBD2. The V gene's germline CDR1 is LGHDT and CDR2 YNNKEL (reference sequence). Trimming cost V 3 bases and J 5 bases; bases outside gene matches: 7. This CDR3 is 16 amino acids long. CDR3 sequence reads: CASSHPTSGRLHEQYF. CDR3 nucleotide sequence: TGTGCCAGCAGCCACCCGACTAGCGGGAGGCTCCACGAGCAGTACTTC.

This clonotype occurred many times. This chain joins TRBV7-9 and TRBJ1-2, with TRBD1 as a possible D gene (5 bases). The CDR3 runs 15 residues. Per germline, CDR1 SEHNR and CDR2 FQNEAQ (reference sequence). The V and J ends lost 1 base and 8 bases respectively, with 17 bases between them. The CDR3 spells CASSLVSRTRRGYTF. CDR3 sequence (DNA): TGTGCCAGCAGCTTAGTTTCCCGGACACGACGGGGCTACACCTTC.

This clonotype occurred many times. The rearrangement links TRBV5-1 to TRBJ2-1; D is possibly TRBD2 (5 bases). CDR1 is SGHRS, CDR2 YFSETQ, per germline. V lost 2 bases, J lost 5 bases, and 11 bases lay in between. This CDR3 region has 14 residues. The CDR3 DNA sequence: TGCGCCAGCAGCTTCGGACCGGAGGACAATGAGCAGTTCTTC. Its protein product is CASSFGPEDNEQFF.

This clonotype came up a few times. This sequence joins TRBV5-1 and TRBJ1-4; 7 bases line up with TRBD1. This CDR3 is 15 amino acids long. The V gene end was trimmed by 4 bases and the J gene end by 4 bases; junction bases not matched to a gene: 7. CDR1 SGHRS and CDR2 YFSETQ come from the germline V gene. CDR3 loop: CASSRGTALNEKLFF. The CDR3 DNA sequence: TGCGCCAGCAGCCGTGGGACAGCCCTTAATGAAAAACTGTTTTTT.

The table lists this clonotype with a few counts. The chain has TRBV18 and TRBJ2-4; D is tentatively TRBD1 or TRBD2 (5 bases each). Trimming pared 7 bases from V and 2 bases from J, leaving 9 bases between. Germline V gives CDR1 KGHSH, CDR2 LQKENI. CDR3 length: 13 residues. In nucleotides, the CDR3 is TGTGCCAGCTGGGACGGAACCAAAAACATTCAGTACTTC. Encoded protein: CASWDGTKNIQYF.